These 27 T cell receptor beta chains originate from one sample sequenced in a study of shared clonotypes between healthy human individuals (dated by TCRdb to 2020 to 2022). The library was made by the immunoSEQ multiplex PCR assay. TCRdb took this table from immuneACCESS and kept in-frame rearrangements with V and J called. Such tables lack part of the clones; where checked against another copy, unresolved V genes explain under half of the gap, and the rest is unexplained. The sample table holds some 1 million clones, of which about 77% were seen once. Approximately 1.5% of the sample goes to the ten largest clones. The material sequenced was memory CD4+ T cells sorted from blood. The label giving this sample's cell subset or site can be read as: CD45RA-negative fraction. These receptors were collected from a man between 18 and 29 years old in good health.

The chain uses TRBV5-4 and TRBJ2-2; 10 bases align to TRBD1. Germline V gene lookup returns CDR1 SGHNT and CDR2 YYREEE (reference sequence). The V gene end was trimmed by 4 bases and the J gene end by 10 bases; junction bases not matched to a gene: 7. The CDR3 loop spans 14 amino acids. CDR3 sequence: CASSLGQGLAELFF. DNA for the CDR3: TGTGCCAGCAGCCTGGGACAGGGGCTCGCGGAGCTGTTTTTT.

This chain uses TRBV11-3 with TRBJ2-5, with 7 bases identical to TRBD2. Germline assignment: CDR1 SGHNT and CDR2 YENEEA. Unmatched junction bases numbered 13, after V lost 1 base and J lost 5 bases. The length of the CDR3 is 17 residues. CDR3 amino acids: CASSLGLSSGISETQYF. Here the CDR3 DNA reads TGTGCCAGCAGCTTAGGTCTGTCTAGCGGTATAAGCGAGACCCAGTACTTC.

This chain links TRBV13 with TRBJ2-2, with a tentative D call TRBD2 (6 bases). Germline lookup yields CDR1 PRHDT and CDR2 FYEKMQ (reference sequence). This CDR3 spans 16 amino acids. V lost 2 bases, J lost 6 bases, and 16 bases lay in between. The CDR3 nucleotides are TGTGCCAGCAGCTTACCAAGGGGTACTAGCTCCGGGGAGCTGTTTTTT. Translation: CASSLPRGTSSGELFF.

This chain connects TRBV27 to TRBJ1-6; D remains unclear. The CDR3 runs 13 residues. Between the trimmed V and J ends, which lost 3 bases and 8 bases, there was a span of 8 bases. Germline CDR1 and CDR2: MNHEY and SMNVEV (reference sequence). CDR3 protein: CASSLNRYSPLHF. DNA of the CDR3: TGTGCCAGCAGTTTGAATAGGTATTCACCCCTCCACTTT.

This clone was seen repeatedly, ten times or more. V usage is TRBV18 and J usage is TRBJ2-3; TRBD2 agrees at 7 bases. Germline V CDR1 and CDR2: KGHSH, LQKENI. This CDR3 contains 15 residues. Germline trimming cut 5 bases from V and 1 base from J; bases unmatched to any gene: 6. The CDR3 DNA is TGTGCCAGCTCATCCCAGGCGGGGGGCACAGATACGCAGTATTTT. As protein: CASSSQAGGTDTQYF. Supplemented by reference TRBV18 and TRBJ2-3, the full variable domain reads NAGVMQNPRHLVRRRGQEARLRCSPMKGHSHVYWYRQLPEEGLKFMVYLQKENIIDESGMPKERFSAEFPKEGPSILRIQQVVRGDSAAYFCASSSQAGGTDTQYFGPGTRLTVL.

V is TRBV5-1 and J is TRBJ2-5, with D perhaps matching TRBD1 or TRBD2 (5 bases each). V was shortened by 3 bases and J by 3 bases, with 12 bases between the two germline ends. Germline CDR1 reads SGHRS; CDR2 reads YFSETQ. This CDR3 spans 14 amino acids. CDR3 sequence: CASSSVQGEETQYF. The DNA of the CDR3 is TGCGCCAGCAGCTCGGTTCAGGGAGAAGAGACCCAGTACTTC. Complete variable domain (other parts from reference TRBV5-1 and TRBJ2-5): KAGVTQTPRYLIKTRGQQVTLSCSPISGHRSVSWYQQTPGQGLQFLFEYFSETQRNKGNFPGRFSGRQFSNSRSEMNVSTLELGDSALYLCASSSVQGEETQYFGPGTRLLVL.

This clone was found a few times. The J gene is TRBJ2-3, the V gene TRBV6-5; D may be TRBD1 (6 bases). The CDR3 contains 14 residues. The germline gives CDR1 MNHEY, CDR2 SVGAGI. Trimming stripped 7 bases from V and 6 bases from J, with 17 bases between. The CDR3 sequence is CASNPQGRGDTQYF. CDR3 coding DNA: TGTGCCAGCAACCCTCAGGGTAGGGGGGATACGCAGTATTTT.

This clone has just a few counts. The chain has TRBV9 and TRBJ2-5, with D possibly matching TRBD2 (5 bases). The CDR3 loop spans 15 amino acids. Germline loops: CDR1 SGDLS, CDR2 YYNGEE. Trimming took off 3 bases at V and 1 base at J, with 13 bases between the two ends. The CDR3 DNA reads TGTGCCAGCAGCGATACAGACGGACTCCAAGAGACCCAGTACTTC. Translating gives CASSDTDGLQETQYF.

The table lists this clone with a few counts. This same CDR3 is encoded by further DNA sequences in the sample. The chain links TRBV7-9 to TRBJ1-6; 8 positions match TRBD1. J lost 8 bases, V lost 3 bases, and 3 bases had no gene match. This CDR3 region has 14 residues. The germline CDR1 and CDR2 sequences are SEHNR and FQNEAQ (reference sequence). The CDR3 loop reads CASSFGQGYSPLHF. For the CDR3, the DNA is TGTGCCAGCAGCTTTGGACAGGGATATTCACCCCTCCACTTT.

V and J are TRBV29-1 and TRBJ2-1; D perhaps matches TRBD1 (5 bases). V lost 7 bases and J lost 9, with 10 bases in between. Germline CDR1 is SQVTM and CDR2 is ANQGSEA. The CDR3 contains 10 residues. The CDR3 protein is CSGKQAEQFF. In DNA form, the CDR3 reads TGCAGCGGAAAACAGGCTGAGCAGTTCTTC.

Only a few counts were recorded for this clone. Here the CDR3 reads CASSPGQGRTEAFF. For the CDR3, the DNA is TGTGCCAGCAGCCCGGGACAGGGGAGGACTGAAGCTTTCTTT. The chain is built from TRBV7-2 and TRBJ1-1, with 10 bases identical to TRBD1. The germline gives CDR1 SGHTA, CDR2 FQGNSA. Losses at the gene ends were 5 bases for V and 5 bases for J; bases not matched to a gene: 5. CDR3 length equals 14 residues. The full variable domain, completed using reference TRBV7-2 and TRBJ1-1, is GAGVSQSPSNKVTEKGKDVELRCDPISGHTALYWYRQSLGQGLEFLIYFQGNSAPDKSGLPSDRFSAERTGGSVSTLTIQRTQQEDSAVYLCASSPGQGRTEAFFGQGTRLTVV.

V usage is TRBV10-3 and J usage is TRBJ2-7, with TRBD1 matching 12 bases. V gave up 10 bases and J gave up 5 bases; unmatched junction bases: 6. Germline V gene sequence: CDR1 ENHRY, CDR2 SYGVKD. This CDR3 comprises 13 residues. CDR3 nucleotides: TGTGCCACCTCCGGGACAGGGGGCCACGAGCAGTACTTC. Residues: CATSGTGGHEQYF.

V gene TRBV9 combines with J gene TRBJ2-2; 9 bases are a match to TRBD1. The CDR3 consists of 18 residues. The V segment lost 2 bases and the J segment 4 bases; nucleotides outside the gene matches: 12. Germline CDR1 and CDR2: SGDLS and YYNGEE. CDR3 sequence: CASSVYPPGQGTTGELFF. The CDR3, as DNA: TGTGCCAGCAGCGTTTACCCTCCCGGACAGGGGACCACCGGGGAGCTGTTTTTT.

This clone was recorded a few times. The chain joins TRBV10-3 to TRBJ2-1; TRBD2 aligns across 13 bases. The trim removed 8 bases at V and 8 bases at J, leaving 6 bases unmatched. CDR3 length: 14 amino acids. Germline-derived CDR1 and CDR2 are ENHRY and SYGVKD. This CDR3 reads CAIGPGLAGHEQFF. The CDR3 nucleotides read TGTGCCATCGGGCCGGGACTAGCGGGGCATGAGCAGTTCTTC.

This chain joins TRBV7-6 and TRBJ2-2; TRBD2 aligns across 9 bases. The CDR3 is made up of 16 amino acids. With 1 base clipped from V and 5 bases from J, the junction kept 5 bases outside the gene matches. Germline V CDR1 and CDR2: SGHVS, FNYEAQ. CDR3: CASSLVAGDVTGELFF. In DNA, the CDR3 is TGTGCCAGCAGCTTAGTAGCGGGAGATGTGACCGGGGAGCTGTTTTTT.

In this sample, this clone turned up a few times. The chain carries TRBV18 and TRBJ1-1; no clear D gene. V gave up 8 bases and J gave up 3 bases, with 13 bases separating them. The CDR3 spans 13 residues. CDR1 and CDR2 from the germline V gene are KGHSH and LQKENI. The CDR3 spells CASTKSRDTEAFF. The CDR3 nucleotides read TGTGCCAGCACTAAAAGCCGAGACACTGAAGCTTTCTTT.

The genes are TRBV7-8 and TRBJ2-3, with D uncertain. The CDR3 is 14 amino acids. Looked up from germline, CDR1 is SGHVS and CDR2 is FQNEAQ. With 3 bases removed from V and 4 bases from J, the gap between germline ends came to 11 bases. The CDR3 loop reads CASSFTAPPDTQYF. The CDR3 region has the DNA TGTGCCAGCAGCTTCACAGCCCCCCCAGATACGCAGTATTTT.

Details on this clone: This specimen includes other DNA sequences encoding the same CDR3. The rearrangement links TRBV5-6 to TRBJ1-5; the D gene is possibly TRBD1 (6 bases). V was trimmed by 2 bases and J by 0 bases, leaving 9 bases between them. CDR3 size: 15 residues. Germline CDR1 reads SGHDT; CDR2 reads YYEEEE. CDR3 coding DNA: TGTGCCAGCAGCTTCGGGGGCTATAGCAATCAGCCCCAGCATTTT. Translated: CASSFGGYSNQPQHF.

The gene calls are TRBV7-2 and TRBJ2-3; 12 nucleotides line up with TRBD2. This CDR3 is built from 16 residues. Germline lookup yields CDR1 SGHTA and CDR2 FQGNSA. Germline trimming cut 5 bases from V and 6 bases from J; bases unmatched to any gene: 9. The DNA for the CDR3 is TGTGCCAGCAGCCTCAGACTAGCGGGGGCCGTTGATACGCAGTATTTT. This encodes CASSLRLAGAVDTQYF.

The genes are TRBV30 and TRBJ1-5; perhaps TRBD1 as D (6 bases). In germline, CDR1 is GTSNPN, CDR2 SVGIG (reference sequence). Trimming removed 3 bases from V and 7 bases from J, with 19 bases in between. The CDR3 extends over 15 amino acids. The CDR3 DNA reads TGTGCCTGGAGCTTAGACGGGGGGGCAGGACAGCCCCAGCATTTT. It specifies CAWSLDGGAGQPQHF.

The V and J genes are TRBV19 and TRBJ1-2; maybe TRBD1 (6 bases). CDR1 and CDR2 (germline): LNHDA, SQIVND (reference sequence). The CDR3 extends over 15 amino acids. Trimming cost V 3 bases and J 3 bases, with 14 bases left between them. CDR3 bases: TGTGCCAGTAGTATGTTCAGGGGCGCGGACTATGGCTACACCTTC. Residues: CASSMFRGADYGYTF.

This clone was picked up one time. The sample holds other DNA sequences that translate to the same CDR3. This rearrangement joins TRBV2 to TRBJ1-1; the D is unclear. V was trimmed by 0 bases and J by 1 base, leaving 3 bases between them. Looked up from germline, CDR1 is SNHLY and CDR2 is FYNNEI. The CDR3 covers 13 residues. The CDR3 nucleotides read TGTGCCAGCAGTGAAGCCAGGAACACTGAAGCTTTCTTT. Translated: CASSEARNTEAFF.

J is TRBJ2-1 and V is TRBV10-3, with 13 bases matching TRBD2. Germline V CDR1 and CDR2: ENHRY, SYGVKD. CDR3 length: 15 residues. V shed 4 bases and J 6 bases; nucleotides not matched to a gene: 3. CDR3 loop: CAISAGLAGPNEQFF. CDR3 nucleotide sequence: TGTGCCATCAGTGCGGGACTAGCGGGACCCAATGAGCAGTTCTTC.

This CDR3 is CASSFLAEQYEQYF. In nucleotides, the CDR3 is TGCGCCAGCAGCTTTCTAGCGGAACAATACGAGCAGTACTTC. This chain links TRBV5-1 with TRBJ2-7; TRBD2 matches at 7 bases. Trimming removed 2 bases from V and 4 bases from J; junction bases left unmatched: 6. The CDR3 loop spans 14 amino acids. The germline gives CDR1 SGHRS, CDR2 YFSETQ.

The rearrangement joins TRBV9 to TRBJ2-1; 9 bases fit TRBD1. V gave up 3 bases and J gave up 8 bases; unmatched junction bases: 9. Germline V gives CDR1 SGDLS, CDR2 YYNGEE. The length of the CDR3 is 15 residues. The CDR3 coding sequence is TGTGCCAGCAGCGCTACAGCGGGACAGGGCCATGAGCAGTTCTTC. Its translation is CASSATAGQGHEQFF.

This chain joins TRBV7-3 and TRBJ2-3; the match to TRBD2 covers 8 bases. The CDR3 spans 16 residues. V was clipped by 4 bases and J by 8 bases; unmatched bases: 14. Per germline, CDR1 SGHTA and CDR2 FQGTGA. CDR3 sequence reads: CASSSLQRGTGSTQYF. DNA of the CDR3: TGTGCCAGCAGCTCCCTACAGCGGGGGACCGGGAGTACGCAGTATTTT.

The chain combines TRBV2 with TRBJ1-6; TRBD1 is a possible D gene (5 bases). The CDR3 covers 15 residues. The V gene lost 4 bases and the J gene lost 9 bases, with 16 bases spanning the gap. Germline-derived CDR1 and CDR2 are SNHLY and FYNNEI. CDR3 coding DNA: TGTGCCAGCAGTGGGGGAGGGACGCAGTCTTCACCCCTCCACTTT. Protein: CASSGGGTQSSPLHF.